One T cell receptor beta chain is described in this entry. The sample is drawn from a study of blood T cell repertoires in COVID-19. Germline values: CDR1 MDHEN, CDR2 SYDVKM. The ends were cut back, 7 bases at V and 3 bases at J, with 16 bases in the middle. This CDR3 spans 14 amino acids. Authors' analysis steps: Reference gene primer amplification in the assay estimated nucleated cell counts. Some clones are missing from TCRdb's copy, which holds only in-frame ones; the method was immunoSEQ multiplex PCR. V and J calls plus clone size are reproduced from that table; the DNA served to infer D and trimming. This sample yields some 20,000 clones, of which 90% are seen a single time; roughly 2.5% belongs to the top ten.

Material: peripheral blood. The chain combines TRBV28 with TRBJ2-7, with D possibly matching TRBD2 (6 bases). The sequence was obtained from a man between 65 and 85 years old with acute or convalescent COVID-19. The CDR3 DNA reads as TGTGCCAGCAAAGGGACTTACCTTGACTACGAGCAGTACTTC. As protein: CASKGTYLDYEQYF.